This record looks at one TCR beta chain sequence and its context. This record belongs to a study of blood T cell repertoires in COVID-19. On the study more broadly: Acute and convalescent COVID-19 samples came from the United States, Italy and Spain. Sample material is recorded as cDNA or gDNA derived from T cells, B-cell-depleted T cells, or PBMCs.

The CDR3 totals 14 residues. Trimming removed 7 bases from V and 2 bases from J, with 14 bases in between. CDR1 is MDHEN, CDR2 SYDVKM, per germline. The protocol was immunoSEQ multiplex PCR, while the TCRdb copy is restricted to in-frame clones and leaves out a portion. The table lists 320,000 or so clones, 75% to 90% of them singletons. Everyone who took part was about 18 to 90 years old, and they came from 24 US areas. Participant-reported clinical history was the basis for cohort assignment. The rearrangement links TRBV28 to TRBJ1-2, with TRBD1 as a possible D gene (6 bases). Sequenced material: PBMCs or T cells enriched from blood (not recorded which). The clonotype was recovered from a woman aged 30 to 39 who had been exposed to COVID-19. CDR3 in amino acids: CASTVPGHNYGYTF. As DNA, the CDR3 is TGTGCCAGCACCGTCCCGGGACACAACTATGGCTACACCTTC.